The 14 T cell receptor beta chains in this list originate from one sample, sequenced in a study of T cell responses to AZD1222 COVID-19 vaccine. Some clones are missing from TCRdb's copy, which holds only in-frame ones; the method was immunoSEQ multiplex PCR. The sample includes about 130,000 clones, 80% to 95% of them seen just once. The starting material was peripheral blood, obtained on day 0 of AZD1222 vaccination. These receptor sequences come from an adult in good health.

The chain is built from TRBV9 and TRBJ1-6; D is uncertain. The V gene's germline CDR1 is SGDLS and CDR2 YYNGEE. The V end was cut by 0 bases, the J end by 8 bases, with 12 bases between. This CDR3 spans 15 amino acids. The CDR3 loop is CASSVGPVVDSPLHF. The CDR3 DNA sequence: TGTGCCAGCAGCGTAGGACCGGTAGTAGATTCACCCCTCCACTTT.

The V and J genes are TRBV27 and TRBJ2-1; 11 bases map to TRBD2. Looked up from germline, CDR1 is MNHEY and CDR2 is SMNVEV (reference sequence). This CDR3 contains 15 residues. After removal of 6 bases from V and 3 bases from J, the junction contained 4 bases not matched to a gene. The CDR3 here is CASSAGLAGYNEQFF. CDR3 DNA sequence: TGTGCCAGCAGCGCCGGACTAGCGGGCTACAATGAGCAGTTCTTC.

This chain joins TRBV9 and TRBJ2-1; D is uncertain. The V gene lost 3 bases and the J gene lost 1 base, with 8 bases spanning the gap. CDR3 size: 14 residues. CDR1 and CDR2 (germline): SGDLS, YYNGEE. CDR3: CASSARKSYNEQFF. CDR3 nucleotides: TGTGCCAGCAGCGCCCGGAAGTCCTACAATGAGCAGTTCTTC.

This rearrangement joins TRBV7-9 to TRBJ1-5, with D perhaps TRBD1 (5 bases). V gave up 5 bases and J gave up 4 bases, with 12 bases separating them. This CDR3 spans 14 amino acids. CDR1 and CDR2 (germline): SEHNR, FQNEAQ (reference sequence). As DNA, the CDR3 is TGTGCCAGCAGCCACGGGGACGGGAATCAGCCCCAGCATTTT. The encoded protein is CASSHGDGNQPQHF. The whole variable domain, filled in from reference TRBV7-9 and TRBJ1-5, reads DTGVSQNPRHKITKRGQNVTFRCDPISEHNRLYWYRQTLGQGPEFLTYFQNEAQLEKSRLLSDRFSAERPKGSFSTLEIQRTEQGDSAMYLCASSHGDGNQPQHFGDGTRLSIL.

This chain uses TRBV6-2 or TRBV6-3 with TRBJ2-7; D is unresolved. Between the trimmed V and J ends, which lost 5 bases and 3 bases, there was a span of 8 bases. The CDR3 loop spans 12 amino acids. The germline CDR1 and CDR2 sequences are MNHEY and SVGEGT. The CDR3 sequence: CASSNAYYEQYF. The CDR3 DNA follows: TGTGCCAGCAGTAACGCCTACTACGAGCAGTACTTC.

CDR3: CASSQDSLANEQFF. DNA of the CDR3: TGTGCCAGCAGCCAAGACAGCCTAGCCAATGAGCAGTTCTTC. The gene calls are TRBV4-2 and TRBJ2-1; maybe TRBD2 (5 bases). Trimming stripped 0 bases from V and 6 bases from J, with 9 bases between. This CDR3 has 14 residues. Germline V lookup: CDR1 LGHNA, CDR2 YNFKEQ.

The chain carries TRBV6-5 and TRBJ2-1, with unresolved D. The CDR3 is 14 residues long. Looked up from germline, CDR1 is MNHEY and CDR2 is SVGAGI. V gave up 2 bases and J gave up 4 bases, with 9 bases separating them. CDR3 coding DNA: TGTGCCAGCAGTTACAGGGCTGGTTACAATGAGCAGTTCTTC. Translation: CASSYRAGYNEQFF.

The chain is built from TRBV4-2 and TRBJ1-1; 7 bases are shared with TRBD1. In germline, CDR1 is LGHNA, CDR2 YNFKEQ. J gave up 7 bases and V 0 bases, and 23 bases lay outside the gene matches. The CDR3 loop spans 20 amino acids. CDR3 in DNA: TGTGCCAGCAGCCAAGATCTCGTAAAGGGGGCTGGGAGGGGTAAATATGAAGCTTTCTTT. This translates into CASSQDLVKGAGRGKYEAFF.

CDR3 region: CASSVDLFGELFF. CDR3 in DNA: TGTGCCAGCAGCGTAGATCTATTCGGGGAGCTGTTTTTT. J is TRBJ2-2 and V is TRBV9, with unresolved D. The CDR3 has 13 amino acids. Per germline, CDR1 SGDLS and CDR2 YYNGEE. The V end lost 0 bases, the J end lost 7 bases, and 7 bases lay between the germline ends.

V is TRBV5-1 and J is TRBJ2-7; either TRBD1 or TRBD2 may supply D (5 bases each). V was trimmed by 0 bases and J by 6 bases, leaving 10 bases between them. Germline CDR1 and CDR2: SGHRS and YFSETQ. The CDR3 has 13 residues. The CDR3 DNA sequence: TGCGCCAGCAGCTTGGTCCTCGGGGCCGAGCAGTACTTC. It specifies CASSLVLGAEQYF.

This rearrangement joins TRBV28 to TRBJ2-3, with TRBD2 identical over 11 bases. This CDR3 spans 16 amino acids. Trimming took 5 bases from V and 2 from J; bases not matched to a gene: 6. Germline lookup yields CDR1 MDHEN and CDR2 SYDVKM. The CDR3 DNA reads TGTGCCAGCAGTCCTCAGACTAGCGGGGCCACAGATACGCAGTATTTT. This encodes CASSPQTSGATDTQYF.

The chain has TRBV7-3 and TRBJ1-2; TRBD1 agrees at 7 bases. This CDR3 has 16 residues. Germline V gives CDR1 SGHTA, CDR2 FQGTGA. The J segment lost 4 bases and the V segment lost 2 bases, leaving 10 bases of the junction unmatched. CDR3 sequence: CASSLHGTANGYGYTF. As DNA, the CDR3 is TGTGCCAGCAGCTTACATGGGACAGCAAACGGCTATGGCTACACCTTC. Filled out from reference TRBV7-3 and TRBJ1-2, the complete variable domain reads GAGVSQTPSNKVTEKGKYVELRCDPISGHTALYWYRQSLGQGPEFLIYFQGTGAADDSGLPNDRFFAVRPEGSVSTLKIQRTERGDSAVYLCASSLHGTANGYGYTFGSGTRLTVV.

The rearrangement joins TRBV7-2 to TRBJ2-7, with D possibly TRBD2 on 6 matching bases. V was cut by 5 bases and J by 3 bases, with 20 bases left in between. Per the germline V gene, CDR1 is SGHTA and CDR2 is FQGNSA. The CDR3 length is 16 residues. CDR3 nucleotide sequence: TGTGCCAGCAGCCCCGGACCGGCGGGGCCCGACTACGAGCAGTACTTC. Translated, it gives CASSPGPAGPDYEQYF.

This clone occurred once. V gene TRBV28 combines with J gene TRBJ2-7; D may be TRBD1 (6 bases). The CDR3 extends over 14 amino acids. With 3 bases removed from V and 0 bases from J, the gap between germline ends came to 9 bases. CDR1 is MDHEN, CDR2 SYDVKM, per germline. The CDR3 DNA reads as TGTGCCAGCAGTTTTGGGGGCGCCTCCTACGAGCAGTACTTC. It encodes CASSFGGASYEQYF.